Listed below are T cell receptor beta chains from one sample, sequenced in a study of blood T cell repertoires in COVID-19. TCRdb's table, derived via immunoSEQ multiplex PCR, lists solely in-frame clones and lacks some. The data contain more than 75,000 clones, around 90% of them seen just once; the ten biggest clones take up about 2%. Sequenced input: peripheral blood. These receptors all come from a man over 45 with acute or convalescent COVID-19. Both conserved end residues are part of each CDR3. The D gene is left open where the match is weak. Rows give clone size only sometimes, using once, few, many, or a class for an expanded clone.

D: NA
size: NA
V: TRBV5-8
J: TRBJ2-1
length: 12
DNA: TGTGCCAGCAGCTTGGTTCCCAGGGAAACATTCTTC
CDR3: CASSLVPRETFF

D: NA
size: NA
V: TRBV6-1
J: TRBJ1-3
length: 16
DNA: TGTGCCAGCAGCGAAATTTCACAGGGTTCTGGAAACACCATATATTTT
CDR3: CASSEISQGSGNTIYF

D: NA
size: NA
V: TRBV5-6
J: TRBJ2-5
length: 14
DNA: TGTGCCAGCAGCTTGGGGGCGTCTCAAGAGACCCAGTACTTC
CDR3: CASSLGASQETQYF

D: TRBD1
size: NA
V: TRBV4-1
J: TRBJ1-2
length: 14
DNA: TGCGCCAGCAGTGTCGGACAGGGGGCGAGGGGCTACACCTTC
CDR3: CASSVGQGARGYTF

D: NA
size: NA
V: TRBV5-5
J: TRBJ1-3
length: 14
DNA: TGTGCCAGCAGCTCCCGGAGATCTGGAAACACCATATATTTT
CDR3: CASSSRRSGNTIYF

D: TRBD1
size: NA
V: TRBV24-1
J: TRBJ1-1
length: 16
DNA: TGTGCCACCAGTGATACCAGGACAGGGGAGAACACTGAAGCTTTCTTT
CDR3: CATSDTRTGENTEAFF

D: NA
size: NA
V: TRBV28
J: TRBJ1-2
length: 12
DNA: TGTGCCAGCAGTTCGACAGGCCGCAGAACCACCTTC
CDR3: CASSSTGRRTTF

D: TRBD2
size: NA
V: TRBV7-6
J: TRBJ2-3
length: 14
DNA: TGTGCCAGCAGCTCGGGGGGGAGGGCAGATACGCAGTATTTT
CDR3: CASSSGGRADTQYF

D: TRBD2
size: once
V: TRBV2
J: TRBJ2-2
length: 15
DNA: TGTGCCACCAGTAGGACTAGCGTGTACACCGGGGAGCTGTTTTTT
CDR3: CATSRTSVYTGELFF

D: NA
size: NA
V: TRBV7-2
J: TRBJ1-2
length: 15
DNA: TGTGCCAGCAGCTTATCAGACAGTCCTAACTATGGCTACACCTTC
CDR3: CASSLSDSPNYGYTF

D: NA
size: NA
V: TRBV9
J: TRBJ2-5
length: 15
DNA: TGTGCCAGCAGCCCCGGGTCCATAATTCAAGAAACCCAGTACTTC
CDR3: CASSPGSIIQETQYF

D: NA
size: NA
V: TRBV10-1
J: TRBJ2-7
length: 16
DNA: TGCGCCAGCAGTGAGTCCCCCCAGCGGAGCCCCTACGAGCAGTACTTC
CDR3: CASSESPQRSPYEQYF